The entry below describes one T cell receptor beta chain. V shed 1 base and J shed 2 bases, with 9 bases lying between them. The CDR3 has 15 amino acids. CDR1 SGHTA and CDR2 FQGNSA come from the germline V gene. Repertoires were generated with immunoSEQ multiplex PCR, while TCRdb's copy carries only in-frame clones and drops some. The sample yields 75,000 to 100,000 clones, nearly 90% seen once. The data are from a study of T cell responses to AZD1222 COVID-19 vaccine. The chain combines TRBV7-2 with TRBJ1-3, with a tentative D call TRBD1 (6 bases). The receptor comes from an adult in good health. The sample in question was peripheral blood, obtained on day 0 of AZD1222 vaccination. CDR3 sequence reads: CASSLVSGAGNTIYF. DNA for the CDR3: TGTGCCAGCAGCTTAGTATCAGGGGCTGGAAACACCATATATTTT.